This record covers a single T cell receptor beta chain. V gave up 6 bases and J gave up 3 bases; unmatched junction bases: 3. Germline V gene sequence: CDR1 SGHRS, CDR2 YFSETQ. This CDR3 has 13 amino acids. The record originates from a study of blood T cell repertoires in COVID-19. On the study more broadly: Sources were T cells, B-cell-depleted T cells, or PBMCs; the material itself was cDNA or gDNA.

As originally analysed: Quantification of nucleated cells was approximated via reference gene primer amplification. Sequenced by immunoSEQ multiplex PCR; TCRdb stores in-frame clones only, minus some. V, J and clone size reflect that table, while D and trimming were determined from the DNA. Among about 220,000 clones listed, 83% were seen once. The chain recombines TRBV5-1 with TRBJ2-1, with TRBD1 identical over 7 bases. This clonotype originated in a woman between 35 and 50 years old with active or convalescent COVID-19. Sequencing was done on a sample of peripheral blood. CDR3 sequence: CASTGQSYNEQFF. CDR3 nucleotide sequence: TGCGCCAGCACGGGACAGAGCTACAATGAGCAGTTCTTC.